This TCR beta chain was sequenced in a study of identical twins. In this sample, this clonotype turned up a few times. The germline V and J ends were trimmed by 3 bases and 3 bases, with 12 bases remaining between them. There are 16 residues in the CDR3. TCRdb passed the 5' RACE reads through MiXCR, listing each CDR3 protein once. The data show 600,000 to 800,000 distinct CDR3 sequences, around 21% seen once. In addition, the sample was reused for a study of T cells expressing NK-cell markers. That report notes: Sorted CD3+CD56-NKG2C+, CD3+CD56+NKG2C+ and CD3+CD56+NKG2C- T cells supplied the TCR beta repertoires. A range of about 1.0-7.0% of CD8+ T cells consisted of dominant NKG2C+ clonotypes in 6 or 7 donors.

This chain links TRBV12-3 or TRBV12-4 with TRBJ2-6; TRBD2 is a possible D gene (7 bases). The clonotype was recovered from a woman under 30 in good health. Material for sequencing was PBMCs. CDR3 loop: CASSFTGGSGANVLTF. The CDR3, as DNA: TGTGCCAGCAGTTTTACGGGGGGCAGTGGGGCCAACGTCCTGACTTTC.